This T cell receptor beta chain was retrieved from a study of T cells in Graves' hyperthyroidism and ophthalmopathy. Findings of the study overall: Ophthalmopathy prediction by the model preceded onset by a median approximately six months.

There are a few counts of this clonotype. Its antigen remains unknown. The TCR beta CDR3 regions underwent amplification using RNA transcripts as the source. In the first-round RT-PCR of the TCR CDR3, the HTBI primer set was used. TCRdb analysed the multiplex PCR reads with MiXCR anew, one entry per CDR3 protein. The sample records over 300,000 distinct CDR3 sequences, approximately 15% being singletons. With a duration under 2 months, the hyperthyroidism was newly diagnosed in patients aged 18 to 65. Thyroid ultrasound, orbital computed tomography, clinical symptoms, and serum thyroxine and TRAb underpinned diagnoses. The PBMCs were taken from around 10 ml of fresh peripheral blood. This sequence was found in a woman aged 60-70 years with Graves' hyperthyroidism. Sample: blood.

CDR3 region: CASSEVDGRNEKLFF. DNA for the CDR3: TGTGCCAGCAGTGAGGTCGACGGCCGTAATGAAAAACTGTTTTTT. The V call is TRBV25-1, the J call TRBJ1-4; D is uncertain. Trimming removed 3 bases at V and 4 bases at J, with 12 bases between. The V gene's germline CDR1 is MGHDK and CDR2 SYGVNS. There are 15 residues in the CDR3. Drawing the rest from reference TRBV25-1 and TRBJ1-4, the complete variable domain is EADIYQTPRYLVIGTGKKITLECSQTMGHDKMYWYQQDPGMELHLIHYSYGVNSTEKGDLSSESTVSRIRTEHFPLTLESARPSHTSQYLCASSEVDGRNEKLFFGSGTQLSVL.